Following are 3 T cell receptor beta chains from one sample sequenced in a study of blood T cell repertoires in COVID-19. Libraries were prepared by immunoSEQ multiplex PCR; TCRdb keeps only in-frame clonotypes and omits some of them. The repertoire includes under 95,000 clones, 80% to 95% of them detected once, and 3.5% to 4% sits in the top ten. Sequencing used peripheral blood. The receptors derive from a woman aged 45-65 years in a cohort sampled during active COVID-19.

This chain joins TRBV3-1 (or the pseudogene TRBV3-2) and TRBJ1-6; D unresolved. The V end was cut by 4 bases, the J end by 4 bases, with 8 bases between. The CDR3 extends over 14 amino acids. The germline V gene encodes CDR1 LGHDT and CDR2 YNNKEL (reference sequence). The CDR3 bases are TGTGCCAGCAGCCTCAGTGATTATAATTCACCCCTCCACTTT. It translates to CASSLSDYNSPLHF.

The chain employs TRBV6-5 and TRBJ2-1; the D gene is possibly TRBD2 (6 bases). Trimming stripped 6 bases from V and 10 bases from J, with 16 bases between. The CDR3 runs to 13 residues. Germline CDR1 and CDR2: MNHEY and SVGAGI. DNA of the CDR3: TGTGCCAGCAGCCCGACTAGGTCACGAGAGCAGTTCTTC. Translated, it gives CASSPTRSREQFF.

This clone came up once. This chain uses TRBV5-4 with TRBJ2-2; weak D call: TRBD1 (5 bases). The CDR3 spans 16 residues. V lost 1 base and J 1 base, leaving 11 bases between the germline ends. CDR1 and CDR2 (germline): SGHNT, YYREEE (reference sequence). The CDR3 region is CASSLPQGMNTGELFF. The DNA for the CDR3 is TGTGCCAGCAGCTTGCCGCAGGGTATGAACACCGGGGAGCTGTTTTTT.